This TCR beta chain stems from a study of CD4+ T cells in melanoma. Only in-frame clones appear in the TCRdb table, and some are missing; sequencing was by immunoSEQ multiplex PCR. The sample contains 90,000 to 130,000 clones, 80% to 95% of which appear only once. V lost 3 bases and J 6 bases, leaving 6 bases between the germline ends. CDR1 is SGHAT and CDR2 is FQNNGV in the germline V gene. The CDR3 extends over 12 amino acids. Study results and limitations: CD8+ T cell, macrophage and B cell function reportedly correlated with neoantigen-specific CD4+ T cells. Reportedly, melanoma neoantigen-specific CD4+ T cells showed varied differentiation states.

In regard to this clone: The antigen remains undetermined.

This chain uses TRBV11-2 with TRBJ2-1; D ambiguous. Sequenced material: peripheral blood. The origin of this receptor is a human donor with melanoma. The CDR3 nucleotides are TGTGCCAGCAGCTTCGGAGTCAATGAGCAGTTCTTC. This translates into CASSFGVNEQFF.